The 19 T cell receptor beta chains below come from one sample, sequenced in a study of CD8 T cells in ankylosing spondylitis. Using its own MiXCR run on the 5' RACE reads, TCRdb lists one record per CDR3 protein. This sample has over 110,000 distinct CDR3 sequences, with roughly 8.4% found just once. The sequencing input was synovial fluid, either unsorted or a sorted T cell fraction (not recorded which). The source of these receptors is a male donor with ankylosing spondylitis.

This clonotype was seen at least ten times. This CDR3 is CSAFPGGRTDTQYF. In DNA, the CDR3 is TGCAGTGCTTTTCCGGGAGGGCGGACAGATACGCAGTATTTT. The rearrangement uses TRBV20-1 and TRBJ2-3, with 8 bases fitting TRBD2. The CDR3 runs to 14 residues. Germline CDR1 reads DFQATT; CDR2 reads SNEGSKA (reference sequence). V lost 5 bases to trimming and J lost 3 bases; unmatched junction nucleotides: 7.

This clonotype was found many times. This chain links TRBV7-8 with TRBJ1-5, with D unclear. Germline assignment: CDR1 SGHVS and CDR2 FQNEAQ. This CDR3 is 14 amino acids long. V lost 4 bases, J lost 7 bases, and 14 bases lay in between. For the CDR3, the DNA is TGTGCCAGCAGCTCCTTGCGGGCGGAACAGCCCCAGCATTTT. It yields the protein CASSSLRAEQPQHF.

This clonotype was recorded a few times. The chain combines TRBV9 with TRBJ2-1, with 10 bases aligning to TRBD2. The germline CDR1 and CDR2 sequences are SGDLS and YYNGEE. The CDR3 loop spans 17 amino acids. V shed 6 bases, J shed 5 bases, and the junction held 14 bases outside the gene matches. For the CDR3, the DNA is TGTGCCAGCACCAAACGGGGTGGGCTAGCGGGAGACAATGAGCAGTTCTTC. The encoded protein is CASTKRGGLAGDNEQFF.

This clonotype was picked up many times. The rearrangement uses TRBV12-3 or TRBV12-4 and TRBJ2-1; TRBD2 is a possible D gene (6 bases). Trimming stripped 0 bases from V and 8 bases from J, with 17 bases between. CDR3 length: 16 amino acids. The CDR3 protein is CASSLAQSTREDEQFF. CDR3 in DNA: TGTGCCAGCAGTTTAGCCCAATCGACCAGGGAGGATGAGCAGTTCTTC.

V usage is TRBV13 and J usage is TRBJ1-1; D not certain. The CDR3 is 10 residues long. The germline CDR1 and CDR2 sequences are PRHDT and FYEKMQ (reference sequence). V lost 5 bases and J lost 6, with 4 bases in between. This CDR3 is CASSRAEAFF. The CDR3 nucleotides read TGTGCCAGCAGCCGGGCTGAAGCTTTCTTT.

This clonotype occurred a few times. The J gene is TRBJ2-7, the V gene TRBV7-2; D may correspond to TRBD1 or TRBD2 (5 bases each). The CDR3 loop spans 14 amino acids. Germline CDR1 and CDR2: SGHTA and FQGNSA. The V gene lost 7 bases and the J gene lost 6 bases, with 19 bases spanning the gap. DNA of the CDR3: TGTGCCAGCAACCTAGGACGGGGCGGACGCGAGCAGTACTTC. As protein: CASNLGRGGREQYF.

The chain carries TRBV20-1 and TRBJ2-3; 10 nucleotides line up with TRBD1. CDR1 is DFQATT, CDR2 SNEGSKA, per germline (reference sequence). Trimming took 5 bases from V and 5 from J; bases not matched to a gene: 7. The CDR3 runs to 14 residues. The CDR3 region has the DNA TGCAGTGCTTCCGGGACAGGGGACGAAGATACGCAGTATTTT. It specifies CSASGTGDEDTQYF.

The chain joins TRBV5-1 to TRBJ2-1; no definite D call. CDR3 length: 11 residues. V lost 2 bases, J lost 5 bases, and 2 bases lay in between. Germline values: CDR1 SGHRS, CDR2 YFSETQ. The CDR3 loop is CASSFHNEQFF. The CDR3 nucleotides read TGCGCCAGCAGCTTCCACAATGAGCAGTTCTTC.

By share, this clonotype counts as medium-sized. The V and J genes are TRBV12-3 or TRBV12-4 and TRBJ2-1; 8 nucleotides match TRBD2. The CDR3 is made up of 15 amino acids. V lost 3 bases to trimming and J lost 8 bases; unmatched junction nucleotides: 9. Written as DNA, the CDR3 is TGTGCCAGCAGTTTCGTCTCGGGGGGGAACGATGAGCAGTTCTTC. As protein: CASSFVSGGNDEQFF.

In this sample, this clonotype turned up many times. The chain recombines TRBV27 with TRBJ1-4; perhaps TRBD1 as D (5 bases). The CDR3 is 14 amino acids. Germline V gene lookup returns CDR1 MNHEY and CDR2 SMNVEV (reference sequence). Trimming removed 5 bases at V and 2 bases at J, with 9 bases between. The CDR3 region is CASSGGVTNEKLFF. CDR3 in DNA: TGTGCCAGCAGTGGAGGGGTGACTAATGAAAAACTGTTTTTT.

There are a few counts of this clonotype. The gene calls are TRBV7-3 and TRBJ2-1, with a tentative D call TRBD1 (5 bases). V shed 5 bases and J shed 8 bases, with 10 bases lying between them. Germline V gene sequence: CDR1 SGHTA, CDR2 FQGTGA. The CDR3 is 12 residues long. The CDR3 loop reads CASSVDSDEQFF. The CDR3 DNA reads TGTGCCAGCAGCGTTGACAGCGATGAGCAGTTCTTC.

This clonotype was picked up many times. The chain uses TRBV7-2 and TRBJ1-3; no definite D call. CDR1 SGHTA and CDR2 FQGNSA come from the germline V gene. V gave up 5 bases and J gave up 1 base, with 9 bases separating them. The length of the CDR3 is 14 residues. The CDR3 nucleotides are TGTGCCAGCAGCCCAAAAGTTTCTGGAAACACCATATATTTT. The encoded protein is CASSPKVSGNTIYF.

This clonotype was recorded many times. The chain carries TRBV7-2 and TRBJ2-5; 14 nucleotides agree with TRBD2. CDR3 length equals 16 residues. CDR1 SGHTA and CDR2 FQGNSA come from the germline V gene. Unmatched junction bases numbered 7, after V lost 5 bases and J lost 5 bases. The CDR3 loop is CASSLGLAGVRETQYF. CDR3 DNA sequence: TGTGCCAGCAGCCTGGGACTAGCGGGAGTCCGGGAGACCCAGTACTTC.

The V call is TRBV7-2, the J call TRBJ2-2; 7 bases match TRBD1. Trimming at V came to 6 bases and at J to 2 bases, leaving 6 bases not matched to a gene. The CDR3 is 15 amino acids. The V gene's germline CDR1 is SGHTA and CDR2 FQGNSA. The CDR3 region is CASSQGQLNTGELFF. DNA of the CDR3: TGTGCCAGCAGTCAGGGACAGCTAAACACCGGGGAGCTGTTTTTT.

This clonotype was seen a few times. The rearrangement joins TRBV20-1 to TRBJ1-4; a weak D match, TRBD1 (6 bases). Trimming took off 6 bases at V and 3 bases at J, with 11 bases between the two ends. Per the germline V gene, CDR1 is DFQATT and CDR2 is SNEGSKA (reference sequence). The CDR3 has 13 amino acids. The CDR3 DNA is TGCAGTGCCACGAGGGGGTCTAATGAAAAACTGTTTTTT. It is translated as CSATRGSNEKLFF.

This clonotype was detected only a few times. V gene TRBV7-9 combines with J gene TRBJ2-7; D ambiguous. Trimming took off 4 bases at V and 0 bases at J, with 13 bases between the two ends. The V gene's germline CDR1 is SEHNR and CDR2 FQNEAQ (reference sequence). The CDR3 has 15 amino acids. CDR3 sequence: CASSSGPWGSYEQYF. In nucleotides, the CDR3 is TGTGCCAGCAGCTCGGGCCCCTGGGGCTCCTACGAGCAGTACTTC.

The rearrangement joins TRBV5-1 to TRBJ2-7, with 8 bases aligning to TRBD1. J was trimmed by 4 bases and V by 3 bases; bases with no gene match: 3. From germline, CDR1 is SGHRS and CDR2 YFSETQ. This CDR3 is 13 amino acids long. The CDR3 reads CASSYRQGYEQYF. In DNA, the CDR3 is TGCGCCAGCAGCTATAGACAGGGGTACGAGCAGTACTTC.

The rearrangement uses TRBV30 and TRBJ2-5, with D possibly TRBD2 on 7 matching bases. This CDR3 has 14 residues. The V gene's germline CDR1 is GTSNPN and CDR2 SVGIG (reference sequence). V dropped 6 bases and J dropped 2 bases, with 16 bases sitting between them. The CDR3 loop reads CACGEGTNQETQYF. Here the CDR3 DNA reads TGTGCCTGCGGGGAGGGGACAAATCAAGAGACCCAGTACTTC. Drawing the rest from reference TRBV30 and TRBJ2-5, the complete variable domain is SQTIHQWPATLVQPVGSPLSLECTVEGTSNPNLYWYRQAAGRGLQLLFYSVGIGQISSEVPQNLSASRPQDRQFILSSKKLLLSDSGFYLCACGEGTNQETQYFGPGTRLLVL.

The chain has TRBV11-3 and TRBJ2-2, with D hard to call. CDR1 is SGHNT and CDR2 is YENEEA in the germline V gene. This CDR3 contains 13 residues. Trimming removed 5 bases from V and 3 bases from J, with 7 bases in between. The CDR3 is CASSPLDTGELFF. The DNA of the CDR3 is TGTGCCAGCAGCCCGCTGGACACCGGGGAGCTGTTTTTT.